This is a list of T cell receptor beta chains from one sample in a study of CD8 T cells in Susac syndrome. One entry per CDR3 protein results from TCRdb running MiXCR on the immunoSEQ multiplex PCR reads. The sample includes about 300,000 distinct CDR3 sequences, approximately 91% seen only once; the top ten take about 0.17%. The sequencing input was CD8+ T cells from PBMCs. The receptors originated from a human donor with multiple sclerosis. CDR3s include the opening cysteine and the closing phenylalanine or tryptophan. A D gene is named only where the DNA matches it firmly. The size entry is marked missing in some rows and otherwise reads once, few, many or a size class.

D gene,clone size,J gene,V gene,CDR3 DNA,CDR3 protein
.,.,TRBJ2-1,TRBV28,TGTGCCAGCAGCCTGACTTGGCTCCATGAGCAGTTCTTC,CASSLTWLHEQFF
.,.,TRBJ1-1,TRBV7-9,TGTGCCAGCAGCGGAACCTCAGGGATCGCTGAAGCTTTCTTT,CASSGTSGIAEAFF
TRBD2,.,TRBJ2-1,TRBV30,TGTGCCTGGAGTTATAGTAGCGGGGGGGCCTTGTGGAATGAGCAGTTCTTC,CAWSYSSGGALWNEQFF
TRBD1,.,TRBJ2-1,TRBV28,TGTGCCAGCAGTCCGCGTCGACAGGGCGGGTTATGGGATGAGCAGTTCTTC,CASSPRRQGGLWDEQFF
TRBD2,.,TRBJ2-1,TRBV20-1,TGCAGTGCTAGAGGGCGGCGGGGGGTCGCTGAGCAGTTCTTC,CSARGRRGVAEQFF
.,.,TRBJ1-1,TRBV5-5,TGTGCCAGCAGCTTGATGATTTTAAACACTGAAGCTTTCTTT,CASSLMILNTEAFF
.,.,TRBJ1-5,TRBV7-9,TGTGCCAGCAGCTTAGTCGGGTGGGGGGGCGATCAGCCCCAGCATTTT,CASSLVGWGGDQPQHF
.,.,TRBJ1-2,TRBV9,TGTGCCAGCAGCACCGACCTTGGACAGAATTTCTATGGCTACACCTTC,CASSTDLGQNFYGYTF
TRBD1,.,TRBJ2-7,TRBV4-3,TGCGCCAGCAGCCAAGGAGTAGGACAGGGGGCGAGTAAGCAGTACTTC,CASSQGVGQGASKQYF
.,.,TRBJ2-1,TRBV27,TGTGCCACCCTACACAGGTCCGTAACATACAATGAGCAGTTCTTC,CATLHRSVTYNEQFF
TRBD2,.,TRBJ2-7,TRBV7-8,TGTGCCAGCAGCCGACTAGCGGGGGGGTTTAACGAGCAGTACTTC,CASSRLAGGFNEQYF
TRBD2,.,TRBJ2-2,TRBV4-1,TGCGCCAGCAGCCGTGCGACTAGCGGTTACACCGGGGAGCTGTTTTTT,CASSRATSGYTGELFF
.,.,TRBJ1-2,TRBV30,TGTGCCTGGAGTGTCGGGGCAGCAGGCTACACCTTC,CAWSVGAAGYTF
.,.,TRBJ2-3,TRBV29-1,TGCAGCGTGCAAGCGGAGAACACAGATACGCAGTATTTT,CSVQAENTDTQYF
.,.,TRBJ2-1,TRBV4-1,TGCGCCAGCAAGTTATCGCCGCTAGGATACAATGAGCAGTTCTTC,CASKLSPLGYNEQFF
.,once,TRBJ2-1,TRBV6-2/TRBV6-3,TGTGCCAGCAGTAGCTCCGGGACTTTTTACAATGAGCAGTTCTTC,CASSSSGTFYNEQFF
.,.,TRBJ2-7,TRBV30,TGTGCCTGGAGTGTAGGGGTCAGACGCGAGCAGTACTTC,CAWSVGVRREQYF
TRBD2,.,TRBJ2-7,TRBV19,TGTGCCAGTAGTCCCCAGCGGGAGGGCCCCTACGAGCAGTACTTC,CASSPQREGPYEQYF
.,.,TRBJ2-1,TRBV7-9,TGTGCCAGCATTATAATGAGCTCCTACAATGAGCAGTTCTTC,CASIIMSSYNEQFF
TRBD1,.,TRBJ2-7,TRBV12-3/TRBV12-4,TGTGCCAGCAGTGACAGGGTAAAGTCCTGCGAGCAGTACTTC,CASSDRVKSCEQYF
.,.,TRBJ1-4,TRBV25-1,TGTGCCAGCAGATCAGGGACTAATGAAAAACTGTTTTTT,CASRSGTNEKLFF
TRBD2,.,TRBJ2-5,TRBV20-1,TGCAGTGCTCCCGAGGGAGCGGGGTGGCAAGAGACCCAGTACTTC,CSAPEGAGWQETQYF
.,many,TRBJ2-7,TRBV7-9,TGTGCCAGCAGCCCCGGCTCCTACGAGCAGTACTTC,CASSPGSYEQYF
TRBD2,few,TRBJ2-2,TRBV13,TGTGCCAGCAGCATCCAGGGACTAGCCAGCACCGGGGAGCTGTTTTTT,CASSIQGLASTGELFF
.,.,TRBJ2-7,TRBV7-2,TGTGCCAGCAGCCCCCGGGGGAACGAGCAGTACTTC,CASSPRGNEQYF
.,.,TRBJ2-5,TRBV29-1,TGCAGCGTCTCGCACGGGGAGACCCAGTACTTC,CSVSHGETQYF
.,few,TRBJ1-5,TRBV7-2,TGTGCCAGCAGCTCCAGCGATCAGCCCCAGCATTTT,CASSSSDQPQHF
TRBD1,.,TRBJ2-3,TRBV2,TGTGCCAGTCGACAGGGGGCATTGGATACGCAGTATTTT,CASRQGALDTQYF
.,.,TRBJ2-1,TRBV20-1,TGCAGTGCTAGTGGGGCACCCTACAATGAGCAGTTCTTC,CSASGAPYNEQFF
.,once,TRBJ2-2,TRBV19,TGTGCCAGTAGAAGGGGCTCCGGGGAGCTGTTTTTT,CASRRGSGELFF
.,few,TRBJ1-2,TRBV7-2,TGTGCCAGCAGCCCCGGCGGCTATGGCTACACCTTC,CASSPGGYGYTF
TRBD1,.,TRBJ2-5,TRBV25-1,TGTGCCTCCCAGGGGGCGGGGGAGACCCAGTACTTC,CASQGAGETQYF
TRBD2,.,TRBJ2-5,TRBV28,TGTGCCAGCAGTCTTAAAGGCGGGGGGGCCACGGCCCAGTACTTC,CASSLKGGGATAQYF
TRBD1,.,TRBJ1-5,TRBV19,TGTGCCAGTAGTATTATTGGGACAGGGGACCTCCATCAGCCCCAGCATTTT,CASSIIGTGDLHQPQHF
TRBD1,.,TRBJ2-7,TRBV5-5,TGTGCCAGCAGCTGGGGACCGGGACAGGGGGCGAACGAGCAGTACTTC,CASSWGPGQGANEQYF
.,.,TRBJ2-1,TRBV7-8,TGTGCCAGCAGCTTAGCAGCAGAGCAGTTCTTC,CASSLAAEQFF
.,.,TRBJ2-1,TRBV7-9,TGTGCCAGCAGCTTTGGAGGGAACCATGCGTTGGATGAGCAGTTCTTC,CASSFGGNHALDEQFF
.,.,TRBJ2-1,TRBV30,TGTGCCTGGGACAGTTACAATGAGCAGTTCTTC,CAWDSYNEQFF
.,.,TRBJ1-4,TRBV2,TGTGCCAGCAGCGGCAGACTCGCAACTAATGAAAAACTGTTTTTT,CASSGRLATNEKLFF
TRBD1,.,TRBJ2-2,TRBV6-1,TGTGCCAGCAGTGCCCGACAGGGGCTAAACACCGGGGAGCTGTTTTTT,CASSARQGLNTGELFF
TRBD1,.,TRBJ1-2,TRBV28,TGTGCCAGCAGTTCGACAGGGGAGGGGATCCATGGCTACACCTTC,CASSSTGEGIHGYTF
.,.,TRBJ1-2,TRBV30,TGTGCCTGGAGTGTAGAAGGCGATGGCTACACCTTC,CAWSVEGDGYTF
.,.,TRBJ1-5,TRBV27,TGTGCCAGCATGGTAGGTACAGGCCAGCCCCAGCATTTT,CASMVGTGQPQHF
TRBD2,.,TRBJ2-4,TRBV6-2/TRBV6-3,TGTGCCAGCAGCCTACTAGCGGGGGGCCCTAAAAACATTCAGTACTTC,CASSLLAGGPKNIQYF
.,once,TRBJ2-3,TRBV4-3,TGCGCCAGCAGCCCTCTAACCCGGGACAACCCTAGCACAGATACGCAGTATTTT,CASSPLTRDNPSTDTQYF
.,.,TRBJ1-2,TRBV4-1,TGCGCCAGCAGCCAAGAGATAAACGCTTGGAACTATGGCTACACCTTC,CASSQEINAWNYGYTF
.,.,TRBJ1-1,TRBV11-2,TGTGCCAGCAGCTCGGGGTCTAGGCGAGGGTGGACTGAAGCTTTCTTT,CASSSGSRRGWTEAFF
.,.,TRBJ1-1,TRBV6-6,TGTGCCAGCACCCTTGGAATGTTGGTTGAAGCTTTCTTT,CASTLGMLVEAFF
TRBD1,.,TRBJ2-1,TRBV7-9,TGTGCCAGCAGCATACTCGACAGGGGACCCTACAATGAGCAGTTCTTC,CASSILDRGPYNEQFF
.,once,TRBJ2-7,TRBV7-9,TGTGCCAGCAGCTCGGGACATCCCTACGAGCAGTACTTC,CASSSGHPYEQYF
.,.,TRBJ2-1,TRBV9,TGTGCCAGCCAGGGGACAGCCGGGGGGGAGCAGTTCTTC,CASQGTAGGEQFF
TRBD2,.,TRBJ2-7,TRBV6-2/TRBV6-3,TGTGCCAGCAGTTACCGCCTAGCGGGAGGGAGCTCCTACGAGCAGTACTTC,CASSYRLAGGSSYEQYF
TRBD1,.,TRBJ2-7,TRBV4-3,TGCGCCAGCAGCCAAGAGAGGGCGGACAGGGGACCCTACGAGCAGTACTTC,CASSQERADRGPYEQYF
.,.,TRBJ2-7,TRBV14,TGTGCCAGCAGCCAAGAAGGGCTGACCCCCTACGAGCAGTACTTC,CASSQEGLTPYEQYF
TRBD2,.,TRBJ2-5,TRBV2,TGTGCCAGCATCTATAGACTAGCGGGAGTGCAAGAGACCCAGTACTTC,CASIYRLAGVQETQYF